This paragraph reports one T cell receptor beta chain. The germline gives CDR1 SGDLS, CDR2 YYNGEE. The J segment lost 6 bases and the V segment lost 0 bases, leaving 7 bases of the junction unmatched. The CDR3 spans 15 residues. These data originate in a study of cytomegalovirus exposure and HLA in healthy donors. Amplification used 60 Vbeta primers and 13 Jbeta primers. TCRdb's copy holds only in-frame clones and misses some; the assay was immunoSEQ multiplex PCR. The sample carries roughly 110,000 clones, roughly four fifths recorded once. V is TRBV9 and J is TRBJ1-2, with TRBD1 identical over 8 bases. This receptor was obtained from a woman in her forties or fifties in good health and CMV-seropositive. Material for sequencing was PBMCs. The chain's CDR3 is CASSVEPGTGNGYTF. DNA for the CDR3: TGTGCCAGCAGCGTAGAGCCCGGGACAGGTAATGGCTACACCTTC. Based on the CDR3 plus reference TRBV9 and TRBJ1-2, the full variable domain is DSGVTQTPKHLITATGQRVTLRCSPRSGDLSVYWYQQSLDQGLQFLIQYYNGEERAKGNILERFSAQQFPDLHSELNLSSLELGDSALYFCASSVEPGTGNGYTFGSGTRLTVV.